The rows below give T cell receptor beta chains drawn from one sample of a study of cytomegalovirus exposure and HLA in healthy donors. The repertoire was sequenced with immunoSEQ multiplex PCR; TCRdb's copy has only in-frame clones and lacks some. The table shows over 90,000 clones, with approximately 80% occurring only once. Material: PBMCs. The source of these receptors is a male donor in good health and CMV-seropositive. Each CDR3 is given with its conserved first and last residue. D genes are given only for firm matches. Clone size is not always given. Where it is, it says once, few, many or a class for expanded clones.

CDR3 protein: CASSPGTGPYNEQFF
CDR3 DNA: TGTGCCAGCAGCCCCGGGACAGGGCCCTACAATGAGCAGTTCTTC
D gene: TRBD1
J gene: TRBJ2-1
V gene: TRBV11-3
clone size: -

CDR3 protein: CASSLVQGYQPQHF
CDR3 DNA: TGTGCCAGCAGTCTCGTACAGGGGTACCAGCCCCAGCATTTT
D gene: TRBD1
J gene: TRBJ1-5
V gene: TRBV28
clone size: -

CDR3 protein: CASSLVVRAGKGNQPQHF
CDR3 DNA: TGTGCCAGCAGCTTAGTGGTTCGAGCGGGGAAGGGCAATCAGCCCCAGCATTTT
D gene: -
J gene: TRBJ1-5
V gene: TRBV7-2
clone size: -

CDR3 protein: CASSLRTSGTDTQYF
CDR3 DNA: TGTGCCAGCAGCCTACGGACTAGCGGGACAGATACGCAGTATTTT
D gene: TRBD2
J gene: TRBJ2-3
V gene: TRBV9
clone size: -

CDR3 protein: CSVIRTSLYYNEQFF
CDR3 DNA: TGCAGCGTCATACGGACTAGCCTCTATTACAATGAGCAGTTCTTC
D gene: TRBD2
J gene: TRBJ2-1
V gene: TRBV29-1
clone size: -

CDR3 protein: CASGLAGVSYEQYF
CDR3 DNA: TGTGCCAGTGGGTTAGCGGGGGTTTCCTACGAGCAGTACTTC
D gene: TRBD2
J gene: TRBJ2-7
V gene: TRBV7-2
clone size: -

CDR3 protein: CASSYSAATSGGEQFF
CDR3 DNA: TGTGCCAGCAGTTACTCCGCTGCGACTAGCGGGGGCGAGCAGTTCTTC
D gene: TRBD2
J gene: TRBJ2-1
V gene: TRBV6-5
clone size: -

CDR3 protein: CASSLTQGGTEAFF
CDR3 DNA: TGTGCCAGCAGTTTAACACAGGGAGGGACTGAAGCTTTCTTT
D gene: -
J gene: TRBJ1-1
V gene: TRBV28
clone size: -

CDR3 protein: CASSTTGGGRQPQHF
CDR3 DNA: TGTGCCAGTAGTACGACAGGGGGTGGTAGGCAGCCCCAGCATTTT
D gene: TRBD1
J gene: TRBJ1-5
V gene: TRBV19
clone size: -

CDR3 protein: CASSIGQDTTYEQYF
CDR3 DNA: TGTGCCAGTAGTATCGGACAGGACACGACCTACGAGCAGTACTTC
D gene: TRBD1
J gene: TRBJ2-7
V gene: TRBV19
clone size: -

CDR3 protein: CASSSTYEQYF
CDR3 DNA: TGCGCCAGCAGCTCAACCTACGAGCAGTACTTC
D gene: -
J gene: TRBJ2-7
V gene: TRBV5-1
clone size: -

CDR3 protein: CASSFVGQGKETQYF
CDR3 DNA: TGTGCCAGTAGTTTCGTGGGACAGGGGAAAGAGACCCAGTACTTC
D gene: TRBD1
J gene: TRBJ2-5
V gene: TRBV19
clone size: -

CDR3 protein: CASTGGRGSHQEQFF
CDR3 DNA: TGTGCCAGCACGGGTGGACGCGGGAGCCACCAAGAGCAGTTCTTC
D gene: TRBD2
J gene: TRBJ2-1
V gene: TRBV9
clone size: -

CDR3 protein: CASSYLGQGVSDTQYF
CDR3 DNA: TGTGCCAGCAGTTATCTAGGACAGGGGGTTTCAGATACGCAGTATTTT
D gene: TRBD1
J gene: TRBJ2-3
V gene: TRBV6-6
clone size: few

CDR3 protein: CASSGQGAHEQYF
CDR3 DNA: TGTGCCAGCTCCGGGCAGGGGGCCCACGAGCAGTACTTC
D gene: TRBD1
J gene: TRBJ2-7
V gene: TRBV18
clone size: -

CDR3 protein: CASMGYQPQHF
CDR3 DNA: TGTGCCAGCATGGGCTATCAGCCCCAGCATTTT
D gene: -
J gene: TRBJ1-5
V gene: TRBV6-1
clone size: -

CDR3 protein: CASSQASGSINEQFF
CDR3 DNA: TGCGCCAGCAGCCAAGCTAGCGGGAGTATCAATGAGCAGTTCTTC
D gene: TRBD2
J gene: TRBJ2-1
V gene: TRBV4-1
clone size: -

CDR3 protein: CSSSFRQGKNTGELFF
CDR3 DNA: TGTTCCAGCAGCTTTCGGCAGGGGAAGAACACCGGGGAGCTGTTTTTT
D gene: -
J gene: TRBJ2-2
V gene: TRBV7-9
clone size: -

CDR3 protein: CASRLQGSDYGYTF
CDR3 DNA: TGTGCCAGCAGGCTACAGGGCTCTGACTATGGCTACACCTTC
D gene: -
J gene: TRBJ1-2
V gene: TRBV6-5
clone size: -

CDR3 protein: CASSELKGGEGMTGELFF
CDR3 DNA: TGTGCCAGCAGTGAACTTAAAGGGGGCGAGGGGATGACCGGGGAGCTGTTTTTT
D gene: TRBD1
J gene: TRBJ2-2
V gene: TRBV6-1
clone size: -

CDR3 protein: CASSQDRLAGEQFF
CDR3 DNA: TGCGCCAGCAGCCAAGATAGACTAGCGGGGGAGCAGTTCTTC
D gene: TRBD2
J gene: TRBJ2-1
V gene: TRBV4-3
clone size: -

CDR3 protein: CASSIPGEGRLRYGYTF
CDR3 DNA: TGTGCCAGTAGTATCCCAGGAGAGGGGAGGCTCCGCTATGGCTACACCTTC
D gene: -
J gene: TRBJ1-2
V gene: TRBV19
clone size: -

CDR3 protein: CASSLTAGRDIQYF
CDR3 DNA: TGTGCCAGCAGCCTTACGGCGGGGAGGGACATTCAGTACTTC
D gene: TRBD2
J gene: TRBJ2-4
V gene: TRBV7-9
clone size: -

CDR3 protein: CASSFVSRAGNTIYF
CDR3 DNA: TGTGCCAGCAGCTTCGTCTCCCGGGCTGGAAACACCATATATTTT
D gene: -
J gene: TRBJ1-3
V gene: TRBV7-9
clone size: -

CDR3 protein: CASSYAGTSGSIEQFF
CDR3 DNA: TGCGCCAGCAGTTACGCCGGGACTAGCGGGAGCATTGAGCAGTTCTTC
D gene: TRBD2
J gene: TRBJ2-1
V gene: TRBV6-5
clone size: -

CDR3 protein: CASGTSGRFNTDTQYF
CDR3 DNA: TGCGCCAGCGGGACTAGCGGGAGGTTTAACACAGATACGCAGTATTTT
D gene: TRBD2
J gene: TRBJ2-3
V gene: TRBV4-1
clone size: few

CDR3 protein: CASSLASGQETQYF
CDR3 DNA: TGTGCCAGCAGCTTAGCTAGCGGCCAAGAGACCCAGTACTTC
D gene: -
J gene: TRBJ2-5
V gene: TRBV7-9
clone size: -

CDR3 protein: CASSAPSGIERTEAFF
CDR3 DNA: TGTGCCAGCAGTGCACCTTCGGGGATCGAACGAACTGAAGCTTTCTTT
D gene: -
J gene: TRBJ1-1
V gene: TRBV6-1
clone size: -

CDR3 protein: CATSQPGDNRRFF
CDR3 DNA: TGTGCCACCAGCCAACCCGGGGACAACCGGAGGTTCTTC
D gene: -
J gene: TRBJ2-1
V gene: TRBV15
clone size: -

CDR3 protein: CASSPQGAHEQYF
CDR3 DNA: TGTGCCAGCAGTCCTCAGGGGGCCCACGAGCAGTACTTC
D gene: TRBD1
J gene: TRBJ2-7
V gene: TRBV7-8
clone size: -

CDR3 protein: CALGGSNEKLFF
CDR3 DNA: TGTGCCTTGGGGGGATCTAATGAAAAACTGTTTTTT
D gene: -
J gene: TRBJ1-4
V gene: TRBV30
clone size: -

CDR3 protein: CASSFWQDSTGELFF
CDR3 DNA: TGTGCCAGCAGCTTCTGGCAGGATTCCACCGGGGAGCTGTTTTTT
D gene: -
J gene: TRBJ2-2
V gene: TRBV7-8
clone size: -